The source of this TCR beta chain is a study of shared clonotypes between healthy human individuals. This CDR3 contains 15 residues. The V gene end was trimmed by 0 bases and the J gene end by 7 bases; junction bases not matched to a gene: 4. Germline assignment: CDR1 KGHSY and CDR2 FQNENV. With regard to this clone: Other nucleotide sequences from this sample produce the same CDR3.

Among the donors, all were Caucasian adults who lived in Nashville, Tennessee. Clones were read by immunoSEQ multiplex PCR, and TCRdb kept only the in-frame ones, dropping some. Of hundreds of thousands of clones in the sample, roughly 77% were seen once. The sample was PBMCs. V gene TRBV16 combines with J gene TRBJ2-1; the match to TRBD1 covers 9 bases. The clonotype was recovered from a woman in her forties in good health. Some clones in this sample may be carry-over from other donors' samples. Written as DNA, the CDR3 is TGTGCCAGCAGCCAATCGGGGACAGGGTGGAATGAGCAGTTCTTC. This codes for CASSQSGTGWNEQFF.